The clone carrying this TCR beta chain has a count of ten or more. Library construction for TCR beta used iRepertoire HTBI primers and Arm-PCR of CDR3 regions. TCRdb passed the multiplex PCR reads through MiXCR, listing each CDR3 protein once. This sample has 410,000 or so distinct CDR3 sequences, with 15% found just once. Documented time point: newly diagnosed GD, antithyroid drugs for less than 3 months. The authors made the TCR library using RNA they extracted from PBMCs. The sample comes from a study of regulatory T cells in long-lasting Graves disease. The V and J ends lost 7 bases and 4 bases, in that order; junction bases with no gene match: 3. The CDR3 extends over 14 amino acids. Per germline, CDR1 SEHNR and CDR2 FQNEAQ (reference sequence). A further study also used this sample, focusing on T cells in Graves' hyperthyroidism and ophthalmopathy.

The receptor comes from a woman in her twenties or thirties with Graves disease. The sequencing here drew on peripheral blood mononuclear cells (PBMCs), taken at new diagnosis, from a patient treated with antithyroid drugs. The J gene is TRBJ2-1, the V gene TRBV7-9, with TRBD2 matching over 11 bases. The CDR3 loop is CASKTSGSYNEQFF. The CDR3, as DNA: TGTGCCAGCAAAACTAGCGGGAGTTACAATGAGCAGTTCTTC.